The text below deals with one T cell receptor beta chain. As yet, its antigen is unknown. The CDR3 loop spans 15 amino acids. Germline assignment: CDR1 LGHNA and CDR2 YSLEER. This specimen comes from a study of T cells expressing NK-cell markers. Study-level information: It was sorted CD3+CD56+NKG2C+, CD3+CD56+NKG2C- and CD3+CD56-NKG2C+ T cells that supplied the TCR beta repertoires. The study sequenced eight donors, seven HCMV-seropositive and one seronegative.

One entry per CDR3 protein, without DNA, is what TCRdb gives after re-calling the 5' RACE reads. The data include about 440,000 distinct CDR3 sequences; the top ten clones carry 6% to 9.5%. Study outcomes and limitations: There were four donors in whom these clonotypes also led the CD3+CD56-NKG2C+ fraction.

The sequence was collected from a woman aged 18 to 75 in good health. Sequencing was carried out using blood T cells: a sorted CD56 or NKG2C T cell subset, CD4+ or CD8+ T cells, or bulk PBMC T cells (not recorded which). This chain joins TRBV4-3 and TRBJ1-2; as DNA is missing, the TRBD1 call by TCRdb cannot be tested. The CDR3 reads CASSQSPGTAYGYTF.